Sequencing of this T cell receptor (beta chain) was carried out in a study of cytomegalovirus exposure and HLA in healthy donors. Study results and caveats: Later work associated roughly 15,000 TCR beta sequences with HLA alleles at 0.05 false discovery rate.

Trimming took off 1 base at V and 3 bases at J, with 20 bases between the two ends. The CDR3 covers 18 residues. The germline V gene encodes CDR1 SGHAT and CDR2 FQNNGV. A word on this clone: Its antigen is as yet unknown.

PCR involved 60 Vbeta and 13 Jbeta primers. Here immunoSEQ multiplex PCR was the method, and the copy in TCRdb shows in-frame clones only, minus some. The sample has some 130,000 clones, over 70% seen once. This chain uses TRBV11-2 with TRBJ2-3; a possible D gene is TRBD2 (6 bases). Sequenced sample: PBMCs. The TCR originated in a man aged 25 to 40 in good health and CMV-seronegative. CDR3 DNA: TGTGCCAGCAGCTTAGGTGTAGGTGTCTGGCGGGGAACAGATACGCAGTATTTT. This codes for CASSLGVGVWRGTDTQYF.